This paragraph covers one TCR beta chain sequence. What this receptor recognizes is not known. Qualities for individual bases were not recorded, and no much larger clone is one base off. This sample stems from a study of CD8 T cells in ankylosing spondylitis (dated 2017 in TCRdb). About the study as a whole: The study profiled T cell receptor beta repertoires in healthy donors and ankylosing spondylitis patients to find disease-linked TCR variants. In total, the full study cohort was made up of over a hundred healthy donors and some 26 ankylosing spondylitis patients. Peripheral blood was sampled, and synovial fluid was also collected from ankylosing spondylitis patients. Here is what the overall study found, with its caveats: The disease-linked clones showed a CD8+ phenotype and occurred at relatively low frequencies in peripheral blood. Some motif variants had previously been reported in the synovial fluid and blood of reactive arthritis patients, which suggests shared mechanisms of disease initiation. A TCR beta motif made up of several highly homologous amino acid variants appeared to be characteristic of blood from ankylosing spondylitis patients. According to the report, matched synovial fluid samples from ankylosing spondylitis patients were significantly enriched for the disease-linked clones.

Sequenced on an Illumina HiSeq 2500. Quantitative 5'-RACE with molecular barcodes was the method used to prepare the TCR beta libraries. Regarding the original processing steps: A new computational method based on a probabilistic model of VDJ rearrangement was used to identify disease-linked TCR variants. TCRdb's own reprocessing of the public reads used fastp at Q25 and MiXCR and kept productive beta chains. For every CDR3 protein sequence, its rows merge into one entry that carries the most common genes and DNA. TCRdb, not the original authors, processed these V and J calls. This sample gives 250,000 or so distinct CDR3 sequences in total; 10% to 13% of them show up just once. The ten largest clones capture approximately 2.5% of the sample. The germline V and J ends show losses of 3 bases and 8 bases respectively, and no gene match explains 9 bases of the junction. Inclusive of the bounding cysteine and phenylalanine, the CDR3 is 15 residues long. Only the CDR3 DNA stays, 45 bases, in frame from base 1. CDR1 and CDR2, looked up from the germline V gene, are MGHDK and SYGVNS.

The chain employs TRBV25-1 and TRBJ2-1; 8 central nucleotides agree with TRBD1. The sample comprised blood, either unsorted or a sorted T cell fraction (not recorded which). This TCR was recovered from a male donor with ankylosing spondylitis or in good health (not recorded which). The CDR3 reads CASSDSGQGTYEQFF. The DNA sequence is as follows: TGTGCCAGCAGTGACTCCGGACAGGGTACATATGAGCAGTTCTTC.